The 19 T cell receptor beta chains below come from one sample, sequenced in a study of shared clonotypes between healthy human individuals. The table came from immunoSEQ multiplex PCR; TCRdb's copy has only in-frame clones and leaves some out. The sample lists roughly 1,500,000 clones; 98% were seen once. Specimen: naive CD4+ T cells sorted from blood. Subset here: CD45RA+ positively selected. The receptors shown here come from a man aged 25-40 years in good health.

V gene TRBV19 combines with J gene TRBJ2-2; TRBD2 agrees at 10 bases. CDR1 LNHDA and CDR2 SQIVND come from the germline V gene (reference sequence). With V trimmed by 6 bases and J by 0 bases, 4 bases remained unmatched. The CDR3 consists of 16 residues. This CDR3 reads CASSVGLAANTGELFF. The CDR3 coding sequence is TGTGCCAGTAGCGTCGGACTAGCGGCGAACACCGGGGAGCTGTTTTTT.

The rearrangement uses TRBV2 and TRBJ2-1; 8 bases match TRBD2. There are 16 residues in the CDR3. J was trimmed by 9 bases and V by 7 bases; bases with no gene match: 17. In germline, CDR1 is SNHLY, CDR2 FYNNEI. The CDR3 here is CASTEGGGRLPLEQFF. DNA for the CDR3: TGTGCCAGCACCGAGGGTGGCGGGAGGCTCCCCCTTGAGCAGTTCTTC.

The chain recombines TRBV9 with TRBJ2-5; perhaps TRBD1 as D (5 bases). There are 15 residues in the CDR3. The V end was cut by 4 bases, the J end by 1 base, with 14 bases between. Germline V gene data show CDR1 as SGDLS and CDR2 as YYNGEE. The CDR3 region is CASSPTGRIQETQYF. As DNA, the CDR3 is TGTGCCAGCAGCCCCACAGGAAGAATCCAAGAGACCCAGTACTTC.

For this clone: This sample includes further DNA sequences coding for the same CDR3. The chain carries TRBV20-1 and TRBJ2-5; D uncertain. In germline, CDR1 is DFQATT, CDR2 SNEGSKA (reference sequence). The CDR3 runs 11 residues. Trimming removed 2 bases at V and 4 bases at J, with 5 bases between. The CDR3 coding sequence is TGCAGTGCTAGATTTAGAGAGACCCAGTACTTC. Protein: CSARFRETQYF.

The rearrangement joins TRBV7-2 to TRBJ2-3, with 12 bases lining up with TRBD2. Germline assignment: CDR1 SGHTA and CDR2 FQGNSA. J lost 6 bases, V lost 2 bases, and 9 bases had no gene match. The CDR3 is made up of 17 amino acids. The CDR3 sequence: CASSLNLAGGYPDTQYF. The CDR3 region has the DNA TGTGCCAGCAGCTTAAACCTAGCGGGAGGGTACCCCGATACGCAGTATTTT.

The chain uses TRBV7-2 and TRBJ2-2; maybe TRBD2 (5 bases). Germline V gene sequence: CDR1 SGHTA, CDR2 FQGNSA. This CDR3 has 13 amino acids. Trimming removed 2 bases at V and 5 bases at J, with 6 bases between. This CDR3 is CASSLRETGELFF. CDR3 sequence (DNA): TGTGCCAGCAGCTTAAGGGAGACCGGGGAGCTGTTTTTT.

The rearrangement links TRBV7-3 to TRBJ2-3; TRBD2 agrees at 9 bases. The ends lost 0 bases at V and 1 base at J; junction bases unmatched: 5. In germline, CDR1 is SGHTA, CDR2 FQGTGA. CDR3 length equals 17 residues. As DNA, the CDR3 is TGTGCCAGCAGCTTAACCCCGACTAGCGGACGCACAGATACGCAGTATTTT. Translation: CASSLTPTSGRTDTQYF.

The DNA of the CDR3 is TGTGCCTGGATGCCCCGGGGATCCCCCACCCACGAGCAGTACTTC. Amino acid sequence: CAWMPRGSPTHEQYF. The chain employs TRBV30 and TRBJ2-7, with D possibly matching TRBD2 (5 bases). The CDR3 has 15 residues. Germline V gene lookup returns CDR1 GTSNPN and CDR2 SVGIG (reference sequence). V dropped 4 bases and J dropped 5 bases, with 21 bases sitting between them.

The rearrangement links TRBV7-2 to TRBJ1-2, with D possibly matching TRBD1 (5 bases). The CDR3 totals 15 residues. Trimming stripped 1 base from V and 2 bases from J, with 11 bases between. CDR1 and CDR2 from the germline V gene are SGHTA and FQGNSA. CDR3 DNA: TGTGCCAGCAGCTTAGGGGGACGGCAAAACTATGGCTACACCTTC. It translates to CASSLGGRQNYGYTF.

The chain carries TRBV6-4 and TRBJ1-1; 7 bases align to TRBD1. Losses at the gene ends were 0 bases for V and 4 bases for J; bases not matched to a gene: 2. The germline V gene encodes CDR1 MRHNA and CDR2 SNTAGT. The CDR3 extends over 14 amino acids. The CDR3 region has the DNA TGTGCCAGCAGTGACTCCGGGACAGTCACTGAAGCTTTCTTT. Translated: CASSDSGTVTEAFF.

The chain recombines TRBV7-2 with TRBJ1-5, with D hard to call. Germline CDR1 SGHTA, CDR2 FQGNSA. This CDR3 has 14 amino acids. V was trimmed by 4 bases and J by 1 base, leaving 8 bases between them. The CDR3 DNA reads TGTGCCAGCAGCTCCTACATCAGCAATCAGCCCCAGCATTTT. This encodes CASSSYISNQPQHF.

Points on this clone: The sample contains more than one DNA sequence encoding this CDR3. This chain links TRBV9 with TRBJ2-7, with D uncertain. From germline, CDR1 is SGDLS and CDR2 YYNGEE. V lost 0 bases to trimming and J lost 4 bases, with 11 bases between them. This CDR3 spans 14 amino acids. The CDR3 nucleotides read TGTGCCAGCAGCGTAGGTGACACAAGTTACGAGCAGTACTTC. Translation gives CASSVGDTSYEQYF.

The rearrangement uses TRBV2 and TRBJ1-1; D not certain. V lost 2 bases and J lost 3, with 10 bases in between. CDR1 and CDR2 (germline): SNHLY, FYNNEI. The CDR3 totals 14 residues. CDR3 amino acids: CASSEFTMDTEAFF. The CDR3 nucleotides are TGTGCCAGCAGTGAATTCACTATGGACACTGAAGCTTTCTTT.

CDR3 loop: CASSFTGVVYEQYF. The CDR3 DNA follows: TGCGCCAGCAGCTTCACAGGGGTAGTATACGAGCAGTACTTC. This chain joins TRBV5-1 and TRBJ2-7; 7 bases are shared with TRBD1. V trimming: 2 bases; J trimming: 4 bases; junction bases outside the gene matches: 6. From germline, CDR1 is SGHRS and CDR2 YFSETQ. The CDR3 covers 14 residues.

The V and J genes are TRBV6-1 and TRBJ1-2, with a weak D call TRBD1 (6 bases). CDR3 size: 14 residues. Germline V gene data show CDR1 as MNHNS and CDR2 as SASEGT. V shed 2 bases and J shed 8 bases, with 15 bases lying between them. Written as DNA, the CDR3 is TGTGCCAGCAGTGAAAGCGGCAGGGGTTCGGGCTACACCTTC. Encoded protein: CASSESGRGSGYTF.

Notes on this clone: Within the sample, other DNA sequences also encode this same CDR3. The J gene is TRBJ2-7, the V gene TRBV5-1; 7 nucleotides align to TRBD2. The V gene's germline CDR1 is SGHRS and CDR2 YFSETQ. There are 15 residues in the CDR3. The ends lost 0 bases at V and 0 bases at J; junction bases unmatched: 3. The CDR3 DNA is TGCGCCAGCAGCTTGGGGGCTAGCGGCTCCTACGAGCAGTACTTC. Translation: CASSLGASGSYEQYF.

The chain recombines TRBV7-2 with TRBJ1-3; D is undetermined. This CDR3 comprises 14 residues. V was shortened by 1 base and J by 8 bases, with 12 bases between the two germline ends. Germline values: CDR1 SGHTA, CDR2 FQGNSA. CDR3 in DNA: TGTGCCAGCAGCTTAGACATCGTGGGATACACCATATATTTT. Translating it yields CASSLDIVGYTIYF.

The V and J genes are TRBV11-2 and TRBJ2-7; the match to TRBD1 covers 9 bases. Trimming removed 5 bases from V and 7 bases from J; junction bases left unmatched: 12. Germline V gives CDR1 SGHAT, CDR2 FQNNGV. The CDR3 contains 15 residues. The chain's CDR3 is CASSPSDRGGWEQYF. The DNA of the CDR3 is TGTGCCAGCAGCCCGAGCGACAGGGGGGGTTGGGAGCAGTACTTC.

The rearrangement uses TRBV7-3 and TRBJ2-1; tentative D call: TRBD2 (6 bases). The germline V gene has CDR1 SGHTA and CDR2 FQGTGA. V was clipped by 4 bases and J by 8 bases, with 21 bases between them. This CDR3 contains 16 residues. The CDR3 DNA follows: TGTGCCAGCAGCTCTAAAGCGGGTGCTGCCTTTTATGAGCAGTTCTTC. Translating gives CASSSKAGAAFYEQFF.